This TCR beta chain was documented in a study of T cell repertoires in cytomegalovirus infection. Whole-study context: Use of recently identified HLA-C-restricted and well-studied HLA-B-restricted CMV epitopes was part of the study. Indicated by public TCR beta signatures were CMV infection and matching HLA type.

This clonotype was recorded a few times. Its antigen is currently unknown. TCRdb independently ran MiXCR on the reads; one entry per CDR3 protein. Here the sample spans roughly 990,000 distinct CDR3 sequences, roughly 30% being singletons. General study findings and limits: CMV carriers with the relevant HLA were identified by cumulative public TCR beta family frequency. Ex vivo, HLA-C-restricted CMV-specific TCR beta clonotypes prevailed over the rest of the response.

Trimming took off 5 bases at V and 8 bases at J, with 9 bases between the two ends. The germline V gene has CDR1 MNHEY and CDR2 SMNVEV (reference sequence). The CDR3 covers 11 residues. This receptor was identified in a human donor in good health (CMV status not recorded). Some clones in this sample may be carry-over from other donors' samples. This sample comprised cultured CD8+ T cells from PBMCs, obtained from culture after CMV antigen stimulation. This chain connects TRBV27 to TRBJ1-1; TRBD1 might be the D (6 bases). The CDR3 nucleotides are TGTGCCAGCAGTGCCCAGGGGGAAGCTTTCTTT. Amino acids: CASSAQGEAFF.